The present T cell receptor beta chain was sequenced within a study of blood T cells in healthy people across ages. Study summary: With template switching, about one barcoded beta molecule was captured per two T cells.

Germline loops: CDR1 SGHVS, CDR2 FNYEAQ. The CDR3 has 14 amino acids. The germline V and J ends were trimmed by 5 bases and 3 bases, with 13 bases remaining between them. Ten or more counts support this clonotype. The antigen is undetermined. Study-wide points: Any conclusive comparison of naive versus antigen-experienced cells was prevented by using unsorted PBMCs.

A sample-barcoded 5' primer and a J-beta primer mix were used in a second PCR of about 6 to 12 cycles. Using its own MiXCR run on the 5' RACE reads, TCRdb lists one record per CDR3 protein. The sample carries 1.8 million or so distinct CDR3 sequences, about 39% recorded once. Total RNA was isolated from each sample in quantities of at least 5 micrograms. The sample consisted of blood. The TCR comes from a human donor in good health. This chain joins TRBV7-6 and TRBJ2-5; possible D gene TRBD1, 5 bases. CDR3 region: CASSRGTGEETQYF. CDR3 in DNA: TGTGCCAGCAGCCGCGGTACAGGTGAAGAGACCCAGTACTTC. The whole variable domain, filled in from reference TRBV7-6 and TRBJ2-5, reads GAGVSQSPRYKVTKRGQDVALRCDPISGHVSLYWYRQALGQGPEFLTYFNYEAQQDKSGLPNDRFSAERPEGSISTLTIQRTEQRDSAMYRCASSRGTGEETQYFGPGTRLLVL.